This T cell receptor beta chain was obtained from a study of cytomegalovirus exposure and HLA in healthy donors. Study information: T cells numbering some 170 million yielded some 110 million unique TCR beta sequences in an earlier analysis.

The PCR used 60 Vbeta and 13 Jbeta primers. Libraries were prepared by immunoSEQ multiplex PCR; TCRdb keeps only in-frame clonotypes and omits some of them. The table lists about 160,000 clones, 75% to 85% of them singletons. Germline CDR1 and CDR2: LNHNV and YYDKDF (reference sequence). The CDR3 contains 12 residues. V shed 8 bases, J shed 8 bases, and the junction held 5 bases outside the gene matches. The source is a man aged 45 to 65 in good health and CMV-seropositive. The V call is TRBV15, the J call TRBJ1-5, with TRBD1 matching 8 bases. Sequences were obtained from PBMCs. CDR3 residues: CATGTGVEPQHF. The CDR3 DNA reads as TGTGCCACCGGGACAGGCGTAGAGCCCCAGCATTTT.